This T cell receptor (beta chain) was captured in a study of T-cell reconstitution after alpha-beta-depleted transplantation in children. Study-wide points: The origin of high day-60 TCRbeta diversity in some patients lay in surviving recipient T cells and thymic progenitors. One year after transplant, T-cell counts and diversity came mostly from newly produced T cells. Several hundred rapidly expanded clones from non-depleted graft cells reportedly supplied alpha-beta T cells about two months post-transplant.

Unique molecular identifiers were incorporated into the prepared TCRbeta library. One entry per CDR3 protein results from TCRdb running MiXCR on the PCR reads. The sample contains more than 85,000 distinct CDR3 sequences, about 6% of which appear only once. Details on this clonotype: Its target is unknown.

V shed 0 bases, J shed 15 bases, and the junction held 4 bases outside the gene matches. The V gene's germline CDR1 is SGHTA and CDR2 FQGNSA. CDR3 length equals 12 residues. This rearrangement joins TRBV7-2 to TRBJ2-4, with 8 bases aligning to TRBD2. This TCR was sampled from a female patient between 2 and 10 years old who had a stem cell transplant for Fanconi anemia, so the T cells may come from the graft donor. The sequencing here drew on PBMCs, mostly from graft donor cells, taken 60 days after TCRalphabeta/CD19-depleted stem cell transplant. Here the CDR3 DNA reads TGTGCCAGCAGCTTAGCGGGACTAGTCCTGTACTTC. Protein: CASSLAGLVLYF.